Detailed here is one TCR beta chain. Read data end 3 residues before the CDR3 end; the end is taken from the germline J gene. This sample stems from a study of T cells in women clearing cervical HPV infection. Here immunoSEQ multiplex PCR was the method, and the copy in TCRdb shows in-frame clones only, minus some. The sample totals 35,000 to 50,000 clones. In germline, CDR1 is SGHNT, CDR2 YYREEE (reference sequence). This CDR3 region has 15 residues. The germline V and J ends were trimmed by 4 bases and 5 bases, with 17 bases remaining between them. The chain uses TRBV5-4 and TRBJ2-3, with D unresolved. Sequenced material: blood buffy coat. The sequence derives from a woman between 18 and 70 years old with a cervical HPV16 infection that either progressed to CIN3+ or cleared (not recorded which). The CDR3 loop reads CASSEDPGPGDTQYF. The CDR3 DNA, read in part, is TGTGCCAGCAGCGAGGATCCCGGCCCAGGAGATACG. The complete variable domain, with remaining parts taken from reference TRBV5-4 and TRBJ2-3, reads ETGVTQSPTHLIKTRGQQVTLRCSSQSGHNTVSWYQQALGQGPQFIFQYYREEENGRGNFPPRFSGLQFPNYSSELNVNALELDDSALYLCASSEDPGPGDTQYFGPGTRLTVL.